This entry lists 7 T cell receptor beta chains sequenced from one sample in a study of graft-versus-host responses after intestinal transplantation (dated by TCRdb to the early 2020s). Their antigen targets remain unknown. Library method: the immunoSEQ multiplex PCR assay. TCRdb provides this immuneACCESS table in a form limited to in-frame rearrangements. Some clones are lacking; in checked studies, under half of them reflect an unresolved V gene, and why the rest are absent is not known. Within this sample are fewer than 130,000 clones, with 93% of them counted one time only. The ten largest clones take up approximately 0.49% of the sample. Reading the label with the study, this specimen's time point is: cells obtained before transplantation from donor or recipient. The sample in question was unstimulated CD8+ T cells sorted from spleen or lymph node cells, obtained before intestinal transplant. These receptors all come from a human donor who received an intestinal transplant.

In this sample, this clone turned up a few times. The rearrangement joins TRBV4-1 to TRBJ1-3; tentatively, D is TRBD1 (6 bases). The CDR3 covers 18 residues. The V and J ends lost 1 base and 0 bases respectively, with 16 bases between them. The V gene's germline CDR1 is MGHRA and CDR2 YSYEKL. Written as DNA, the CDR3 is TGCGCCAGCAGCCAAGTAACACAGGGTATAAGCTCTGGAAACACCATATATTTT. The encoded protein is CASSQVTQGISSGNTIYF.

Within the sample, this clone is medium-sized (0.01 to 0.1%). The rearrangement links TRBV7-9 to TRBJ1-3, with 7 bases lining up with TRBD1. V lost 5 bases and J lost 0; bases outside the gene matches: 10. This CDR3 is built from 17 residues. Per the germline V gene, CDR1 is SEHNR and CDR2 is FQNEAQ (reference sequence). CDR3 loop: CASSPRQGTSSGNTIYF. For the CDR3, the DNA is TGTGCCAGCAGCCCCCGACAGGGTACCAGCTCTGGAAACACCATATATTTT.

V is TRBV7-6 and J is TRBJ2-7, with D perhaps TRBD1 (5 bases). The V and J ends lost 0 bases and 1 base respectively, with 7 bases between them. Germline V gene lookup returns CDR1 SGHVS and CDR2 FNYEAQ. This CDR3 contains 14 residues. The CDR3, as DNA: TGTGCCAGCAGCTTAGCGGACAAATCCTACGAGCAGTACTTC. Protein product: CASSLADKSYEQYF.

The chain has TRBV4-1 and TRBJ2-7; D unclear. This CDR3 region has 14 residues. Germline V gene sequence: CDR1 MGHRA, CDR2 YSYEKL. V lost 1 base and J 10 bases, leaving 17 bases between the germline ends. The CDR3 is CASSQVTPGEIQYF. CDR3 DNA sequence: TGCGCCAGCAGCCAAGTAACCCCGGGTGAGATACAGTACTTC.

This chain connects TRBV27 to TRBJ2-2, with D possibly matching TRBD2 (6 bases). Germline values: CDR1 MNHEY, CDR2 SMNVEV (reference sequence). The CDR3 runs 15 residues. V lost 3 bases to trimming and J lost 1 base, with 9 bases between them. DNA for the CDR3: TGTGCCAGCAGTTTTAGGCGGGGGAACACCGGGGAGCTGTTTTTT. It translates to CASSFRRGNTGELFF.

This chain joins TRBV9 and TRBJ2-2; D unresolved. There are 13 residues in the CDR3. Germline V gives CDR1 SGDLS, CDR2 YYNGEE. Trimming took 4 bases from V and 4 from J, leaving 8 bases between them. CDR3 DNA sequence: TGTGCCAGCAGCCCTCAATCCACCGGGGAGCTGTTTTTT. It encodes CASSPQSTGELFF.

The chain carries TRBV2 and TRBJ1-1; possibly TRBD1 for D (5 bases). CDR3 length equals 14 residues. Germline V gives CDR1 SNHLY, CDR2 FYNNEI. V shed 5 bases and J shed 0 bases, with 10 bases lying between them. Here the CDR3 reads CASSRTPMNTEAFF. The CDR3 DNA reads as TGTGCCAGCAGTCGGACACCAATGAACACTGAAGCTTTCTTT.